This is a list of T cell receptor beta chains from one sample in a study of blood T cell repertoires in COVID-19. Sequenced by immunoSEQ multiplex PCR; TCRdb stores in-frame clones only, minus some. The repertoire holds 50,000 to 65,000 clones, with around 93% as singletons. What was sequenced was peripheral blood. These receptors were taken from a middle-aged man with acute or convalescent COVID-19. Each CDR3 is given with its conserved first and last residue. The D gene is left open where the match is weak.

D gene: .
V gene: TRBV2
J gene: TRBJ1-6
CDR3 protein: CASNNWEYENSPLHF

D gene: .
V gene: TRBV5-1
J gene: TRBJ1-4
CDR3 protein: CASSLNDLGAATNEKLFF

D gene: .
V gene: TRBV30
J gene: TRBJ1-6
CDR3 protein: CAWMRGSSYNSPLHF

D gene: TRBD2
V gene: TRBV9
J gene: TRBJ2-3
CDR3 protein: CASSVGLAGGRVDTQYF

D gene: TRBD1
V gene: TRBV6-4
J gene: TRBJ2-2
CDR3 protein: CASGISGTAHHGELFF

D gene: .
V gene: TRBV18
J gene: TRBJ1-1
CDR3 protein: CASSPKTGTEAFF

D gene: .
V gene: TRBV7-2
J gene: TRBJ1-3
CDR3 protein: CASSSDRRTGNTIYF

D gene: .
V gene: TRBV10-1
J gene: TRBJ2-5
CDR3 protein: CASSESASRETQYF

D gene: .
V gene: TRBV30
J gene: TRBJ1-4
CDR3 protein: CAWSRVEEKLFF

D gene: .
V gene: TRBV15
J gene: TRBJ2-7
CDR3 protein: CATSGGYYEQYF

D gene: .
V gene: TRBV2
J gene: TRBJ1-1
CDR3 protein: CASSLLTGLDTEAFF

D gene: .
V gene: TRBV9
J gene: TRBJ2-5
CDR3 protein: CASNSLAGTQYF

D gene: TRBD1
V gene: TRBV7-3
J gene: TRBJ2-1
CDR3 protein: CASSLDRENEQFF